The entry below gives a single TCR beta chain sequence along with its context. What it binds is unknown. There are 14 residues in the CDR3. The V and J ends lost 4 bases and 7 bases respectively, with 16 bases between them. Germline-derived CDR1 and CDR2 are MDHEN and SYDVKM. The data originate from a study of cytomegalovirus exposure and HLA in healthy donors. The wider study: Around 76% of 398 genotyped donors fell in the Caucasian-associated ancestry cluster.

Whole-study findings and limits: In an earlier analysis, in roughly 600 donors, most V segments appeared productive either ~87% or ~30% of the time. In a later analysis, TCR beta V- and J-gene trimming showed a link to a missense DCLRE1C variant.

Primers included in the PCR were 60 Vbeta and 13 Jbeta primers. In the source study's methods: An analysis performed later counted 75 million to 80 million unique TCR beta chains (roughly 11 million of them shared). The repertoire was sequenced with immunoSEQ multiplex PCR; TCRdb's copy has only in-frame clones and lacks some. That table gives V, J and clone size, and the DNA gave D and trimming. The table has roughly 100,000 clones, around four fifths seen once; the top ten hold approximately 8.6%. Sequenced sample: PBMCs. The sequence was collected from a woman between 35 and 50 years old in good health and CMV-seropositive. The rearrangement joins TRBV28 to TRBJ1-1; D unclear. This CDR3 reads CASSSHLTTNEAFF. The DNA for the CDR3 is TGTGCCAGCAGTTCCCACCTGACAACGAATGAAGCTTTCTTT.